One and the same sample provided the 11 T cell receptor beta chains below, sequenced in a study of Ad26.COV2.S vaccination and SARS-CoV-2 variants. Generated by immunoSEQ multiplex PCR, the TCRdb table keeps only in-frame clones and is missing some. The sample shows around 240,000 clones, approximately 88% of them seen only once. Sample treatment: around 19 received Ad26.COV2.S at low or high dose, single or two shots; roughly five received placebo; per-sample allocation not given. Specimens were obtained on day 63 following the first vaccine or placebo injection. Material: peripheral blood, obtained in a trial of Ad26.COV2.S vaccine versus placebo. These receptor sequences come from a person aged 18-65 years who received the Ad26.COV2.S COVID-19 vaccine or a placebo.

The chain links TRBV7-9 to TRBJ2-7; TRBD1 or TRBD2 may be the D gene (5 bases each). Between the trimmed V and J ends, which lost 7 bases and 1 base, there was a span of 14 bases. The CDR3 is 14 residues long. Germline-derived CDR1 and CDR2 are SEHNR and FQNEAQ (reference sequence). CDR3 in amino acids: CASTLRDGSYEQYF. In DNA form, the CDR3 reads TGTGCCAGCACACTCCGGGACGGGTCCTACGAGCAGTACTTC.

V usage is TRBV30 and J usage is TRBJ2-3; the match to TRBD2 covers 8 bases. The length of the CDR3 is 13 residues. Germline values: CDR1 GTSNPN, CDR2 SVGIG (reference sequence). With V trimmed by 4 bases and J by 5 bases, 5 bases remained unmatched. The CDR3 loop is CAWTFSGKDTQYF. Written as DNA, the CDR3 is TGTGCCTGGACCTTTAGCGGGAAAGATACGCAGTATTTT.

V usage is TRBV7-3 and J usage is TRBJ1-1, with a possible D match to TRBD1 (6 bases). CDR3 length: 13 residues. The germline V gene has CDR1 SGHTA and CDR2 FQGTGA. Trimming pared 5 bases from V and 1 base from J, leaving 8 bases between. CDR3 amino acids: CASSRQENTEAFF. CDR3 DNA sequence: TGTGCCAGCAGCCGACAGGAGAACACTGAAGCTTTCTTT.

The V call is TRBV6-2 or TRBV6-3, the J call TRBJ2-1; TRBD2 matches 10 bases. Germline-derived CDR1 and CDR2 are MNHEY and SVGEGT. CDR3 length equals 18 residues. V gave up 3 bases and J gave up 10 bases; unmatched junction bases: 18. The CDR3 spells CASSYESLRASGSKEQFF. The CDR3 region has the DNA TGTGCCAGCAGTTATGAGTCTTTGAGGGCTAGCGGGAGTAAAGAGCAGTTCTTC.

The genes are TRBV11-2 and TRBJ2-7; a weak D match, TRBD1 (7 bases). CDR3 length equals 14 residues. V was clipped by 1 base and J by 7 bases, with 14 bases between them. Germline CDR1 reads SGHAT; CDR2 reads FQNNGV. The CDR3 DNA reads TGTGCCAGCAGCTTAGGACAGGGAGGTGGGGAGCAGTACTTC. Its translation: CASSLGQGGGEQYF.

This clone turned up a few times. Other DNA sequences in the sample encode the same CDR3. The chain is built from TRBV6-5 and TRBJ1-1, with a tentative D call TRBD1 (5 bases). Germline-derived CDR1 and CDR2 are MNHEY and SVGAGI. The CDR3 has 12 residues. V lost 4 bases to trimming and J lost 10 bases, with 13 bases between them. DNA of the CDR3: TGTGCCAGCAGTTCACGGACGGGGGGAGCTTTCTTT. This sequence encodes CASSSRTGGAFF.

The chain employs TRBV5-6 and TRBJ2-4; tentatively, D is TRBD1 (6 bases). In germline, CDR1 is SGHDT, CDR2 YYEEEE. This CDR3 comprises 14 residues. The V gene lost 7 bases and the J gene lost 2 bases, with 13 bases spanning the gap. CDR3 sequence reads: CASRPGTSKNIQYF. DNA for the CDR3: TGTGCCAGCCGACCCGGGACATCCAAAAACATTCAGTACTTC.

The V and J genes are TRBV27 and TRBJ1-6, with TRBD1 as a possible D gene (5 bases). Germline V CDR1 and CDR2: MNHEY, SMNVEV (reference sequence). The length of the CDR3 is 15 residues. The V end lost 6 bases, the J end lost 3 bases, and 12 bases lay between the germline ends. CDR3 loop: CASRQPGLYNSPLHF. CDR3 nucleotide sequence: TGTGCCAGCAGGCAACCAGGGCTCTATAATTCACCCCTCCACTTT.

V and J are TRBV5-6 and TRBJ1-4, with D hard to call. The length of the CDR3 is 13 residues. CDR1 and CDR2 (germline): SGHDT, YYEEEE. The V gene lost 0 bases and the J gene lost 14 bases, with 14 bases spanning the gap. CDR3 sequence: CASSLAGVGWLFF. The CDR3 bases are TGTGCCAGCAGCTTGGCCGGCGTGGGTTGGCTGTTTTTT.

This clone was seen just once. J is TRBJ1-3 and V is TRBV19; TRBD1 aligns across 9 bases. Trimming took 6 bases from V and 2 from J; bases not matched to a gene: 8. This CDR3 has 16 amino acids. CDR1 and CDR2 from the germline V gene are LNHDA and SQIVND (reference sequence). The DNA of the CDR3 is TGTGCCAGTAGCAAGCCGGGACAGGGTGCTGGAAACACCATATATTTT. Protein sequence: CASSKPGQGAGNTIYF.

J is TRBJ1-6 and V is TRBV28; 10 nucleotides match TRBD1. J was trimmed by 7 bases and V by 1 base; bases with no gene match: 7. Germline V CDR1 and CDR2: MDHEN, SYDVKM. The CDR3 has 17 residues. The CDR3 sequence is CASSLFGTGVENSPLHF. The CDR3 coding sequence is TGTGCCAGCAGTTTATTCGGGACAGGGGTCGAGAATTCACCCCTCCACTTT.